A single sample gave rise to the 15 T cell receptor beta chains below, sequenced in a study of cytomegalovirus exposure and HLA in healthy donors. The PCR was carried out with 60 Vbeta primers and 13 Jbeta primers. Repertoires were generated with immunoSEQ multiplex PCR, while TCRdb's copy carries only in-frame clones and drops some. The sample consists of almost 65,000 clones, 60% to 80% of them appearing once. Sequences were obtained from PBMCs. These receptors were obtained from a male donor in good health and CMV-seropositive.

This clone was observed a single time. The CDR3 is CASSADPRGNQPQHF. CDR3 DNA: TGTGCCAGCAGCGCGGACCCCAGGGGCAATCAGCCCCAGCATTTT. V usage is TRBV5-4 and J usage is TRBJ1-5, with D perhaps matching TRBD1 (5 bases). Trimming cost V 4 bases and J 2 bases, with 13 bases left between them. The CDR3 extends over 15 amino acids. Germline assignment: CDR1 SGHNT and CDR2 YYREEE (reference sequence).

This sequence joins TRBV28 and TRBJ2-5; TRBD1 might be the D (6 bases). CDR3 length: 14 amino acids. The germline V and J ends were trimmed by 8 bases and 2 bases, with 15 bases remaining between them. Per germline, CDR1 MDHEN and CDR2 SYDVKM. In DNA form, the CDR3 reads TGTGCCAGCGCCCAGGGGAACCCACAAGAGACCCAGTACTTC. Protein sequence: CASAQGNPQETQYF.

The genes are TRBV6-1 and TRBJ1-5; 10 nucleotides agree with TRBD1. Germline-derived CDR1 and CDR2 are MNHNS and SASEGT. Losses at the gene ends were 3 bases for V and 7 bases for J; bases not matched to a gene: 6. CDR3 length: 15 amino acids. CDR3 DNA: TGTGCCAGCAGTGACCGGGACAGGGGCCTCCAGCCCCAGCATTTT. This sequence encodes CASSDRDRGLQPQHF.

The V gene is TRBV18, the J gene TRBJ2-7; 9 bases are a match to TRBD1. Per the germline V gene, CDR1 is KGHSH and CDR2 is LQKENI. With V trimmed by 3 bases and J by 8 bases, 11 bases remained unmatched. The CDR3 has 15 residues. For the CDR3, the DNA is TGTGCCAGCTCACCGCCCGGACAGGGGCAACACAAGCAGTACTTC. Protein sequence: CASSPPGQGQHKQYF.

This chain connects TRBV19 to TRBJ1-5, with 10 nucleotides matching TRBD1. The CDR3 has 15 amino acids. The trim removed 6 bases at V and 4 bases at J, leaving 6 bases unmatched. CDR1 and CDR2 (germline): LNHDA, SQIVND (reference sequence). The CDR3 region has the DNA TGTGCCAGTAGCCGGGACAGGGGAGGTAATCAGCCCCAGCATTTT. Its translation is CASSRDRGGNQPQHF.

This chain links TRBV6-5 with TRBJ1-1; no firm D call. CDR1 and CDR2 (germline): MNHEY, SVGAGI. The CDR3 loop spans 13 amino acids. V was pared by 5 bases and J by 6 bases, with 13 bases between. This CDR3 reads CASSPYPGAEAFF. DNA of the CDR3: TGTGCCAGCAGTCCTTATCCGGGTGCTGAAGCTTTCTTT.

The chain has TRBV11-2 and TRBJ2-5; D perhaps matches TRBD1 (6 bases). This CDR3 spans 13 amino acids. Trimming cost V 2 bases and J 4 bases, with 8 bases left between them. Germline lookup yields CDR1 SGHAT and CDR2 FQNNGV. DNA of the CDR3: TGTGCCAGCAGCTTATGGGGGCGAGAGACCCAGTACTTC. This gives the protein CASSLWGRETQYF.

This clone has a handful of counts. This chain joins TRBV7-3 and TRBJ2-3; D might be TRBD2 (5 bases). The CDR3 sequence is 15 residues long. Trimming shortened V by 1 base and J by 2 bases, and 10 bases separated the two germline ends. Germline lookup yields CDR1 SGHTA and CDR2 FQGTGA. The CDR3 DNA reads as TGTGCCAGCAGCTTAATGTCGGGGATCACAGATACGCAGTATTTT. This encodes CASSLMSGITDTQYF. Full variable domain (rest looked up from reference TRBV7-3 and TRBJ2-3): GAGVSQTPSNKVTEKGKYVELRCDPISGHTALYWYRQSLGQGPEFLIYFQGTGAADDSGLPNDRFFAVRPEGSVSTLKIQRTERGDSAVYLCASSLMSGITDTQYFGPGTRLTVL.

The chain links TRBV18 to TRBJ1-3; 7 bases match TRBD1. Germline CDR1 is KGHSH and CDR2 is LQKENI. The CDR3 contains 17 residues. With V trimmed by 6 bases and J by 4 bases, 15 bases remained unmatched. The CDR3 here is CASSPAHPQGLGNTIYF. The CDR3 nucleotides are TGTGCCAGCTCGCCCGCACACCCACAGGGGCTCGGAAACACCATATATTTT.

V and J are TRBV7-2 and TRBJ2-3; 9 nucleotides align to TRBD2. J was trimmed by 4 bases and V by 0 bases; bases with no gene match: 8. CDR3 length: 17 amino acids. Germline lookup yields CDR1 SGHTA and CDR2 FQGNSA. CDR3 sequence reads: CASSLARGGAMADTQYF. The CDR3 DNA follows: TGTGCCAGCAGCTTAGCGCGCGGGGGGGCCATGGCAGATACGCAGTATTTT.

The CDR3 DNA follows: TGTGCCGTTGACAGGGGGCTAAACACTGAAGCTTTCTTT. Its translation: CAVDRGLNTEAFF. This chain uses TRBV10-3 with TRBJ1-1; 10 bases align to TRBD1. CDR3 length: 13 amino acids. The V and J ends lost 11 bases and 2 bases, in that order; junction bases with no gene match: 5. CDR1 and CDR2 (germline): ENHRY, SYGVKD.

This sequence joins TRBV5-4 and TRBJ1-1, with D tentatively TRBD1 (5 bases). The germline gives CDR1 SGHNT, CDR2 YYREEE (reference sequence). The CDR3 contains 12 residues. With 8 bases removed from V and 4 bases from J, the gap between germline ends came to 12 bases. CDR3 residues: CASKGLGTEAFF. The CDR3, as DNA: TGTGCCAGTAAGGGGTTGGGCACTGAAGCTTTCTTT.

The chain is built from TRBV5-1 and TRBJ2-3; TRBD2 is a possible D gene (7 bases). V lost 0 bases, J lost 2 bases, and 16 bases lay in between. Germline V CDR1 and CDR2: SGHRS, YFSETQ. This CDR3 spans 17 amino acids. The CDR3: CASSLGAAGADTDTQYF. CDR3 sequence (DNA): TGCGCCAGCAGCTTGGGAGCGGCGGGGGCTGACACAGATACGCAGTATTTT.

This chain uses TRBV15 with TRBJ2-4, with D maybe TRBD2 (6 bases). CDR3 length: 16 amino acids. The ends were cut back, 1 base at V and 6 bases at J, with 16 bases in the middle. CDR1 is LNHNV, CDR2 YYDKDF, per germline (reference sequence). The CDR3 reads CATSRAPPGGGNIQYF. The CDR3 DNA reads as TGTGCCACCAGCAGAGCCCCCCCCGGGGGAGGAAACATTCAGTACTTC. Variable domain in full (rest from reference TRBV15 and TRBJ2-4): DAMVIQNPRYQVTQFGKPVTLSCSQTLNHNVMYWYQQKSSQAPKLLFHYYDKDFNNEADTPDNFQSRRPNTSFCFLDIRSPGLGDTAMYLCATSRAPPGGGNIQYFGAGTRLSVL.

V is TRBV9 and J is TRBJ1-5; 7 nucleotides line up with TRBD1. Germline V CDR1 and CDR2: SGDLS, YYNGEE. This CDR3 is 16 amino acids long. After removal of 5 bases from V and 0 bases from J, the junction contained 8 bases not matched to a gene. The CDR3 region has the DNA TGTGCCAGCAGTACCGGGACAGATGTTAGCAATCAGCCCCAGCATTTT. As protein: CASSTGTDVSNQPQHF.